This T cell receptor beta chain was retrieved from a study of spatial heterogeneity in lung cancer (dated by TCRdb to between 2018 and 2021). Regarding the study in general: Beta-chain transcripts were consistently detected in greater numbers than alpha-chain transcripts, which likely reflected higher beta-chain transcript abundance. Nonsynonymous mutation counts, determined by whole-exome sequencing of tumor tissue, were related to features of the TCR repertoire. In non-small cell lung cancer, the study made a quantitative comparison of TCR alpha and beta repertoires among multiple tumor regions, matched nontumor lung and blood. At surgery, both alpha and beta chains were TCR-sequenced in roughly 230 tumor regions, 63 to 80 matched nontumor lung samples and a few dozen PBMC samples. In the raw uncorrected reads, each unique combination of TCR and UMI appeared on average more than ten times. The paper's findings and limits, for the study overall: Confirming at a functional level the hypothesis that regional TCRs recognize regional mutations was considered to require additional single-cell paired TCR alpha and beta sequencing.

The sample's time point, from its label and the paper: sample taken at primary tumor resection. For TCR sequencing, whole RNA was extracted from tumor and nontumor lung tissue, or from cryopreserved PBMC samples, and no cell sorting was done. Samples were obtained from 72 patients with early-stage, untreated non-small cell lung cancer from the lung TRACERx cohort. Only patients for whom sufficient RNA was available from at least two tumor regions were selected for TCR sequencing. Tumor and adjacent nontumor lung specimens were reviewed by a lung pathologist before selection. A word on this clonotype: It lacks a known antigen. Germline and junction disagree at one end, which may indicate a read error. Being off target in a library aimed at alpha chains, this beta chain has a size of little meaning.

The CDR3 spans 14 residues, from the cysteine through the phenylalanine. Left in the record is the CDR3 DNA by itself, 42 bases read in frame from the first base. CDR1 and CDR2, looked up from the germline V gene, are MNHEY and SVGEGT. The library was built by means of 5' RACE. This sample was sequenced with a NextSeq 500. The TCR library protocol attached a unique molecular identifier to each TCR cDNA molecule to allow correction of PCR and sequencing errors. As for the authors' bioinformatics: TCR identification, UMI-based error correction and CDR3 extraction were all carried out with Decombinator tools. Expanded TCRs were defined as those above a frequency of 2 per 1,000, corresponding to the top 1% of the tumor frequency distribution. Renyi diversity was computed with the R vegan package after each repertoire had been subsampled 100 times to 5,000 TCRs. To build CDR3 similarity networks, amino acid triplet string-kernel similarity was used, and CDR3s were connected when their pairwise similarity was above 0.82. In TCRdb, the public reads were trimmed at Q25 with fastp and aligned with MiXCR, with productive beta chains retained. Records with the same CDR3 protein are collapsed into one entry carrying the most frequent genes and DNA. For this entry, the V and J calls and clone size follow TCRdb and not the study's own pipeline. Counted in this sample were more than 9,500 distinct CDR3 sequences; approximately 6.2% of them appeared once. Together, the top ten hold over 9% of the sample.

The sequencing here drew on normal lung tissue next to the tumor, taken at surgery. The receptor was isolated from a male donor with early-stage non-small cell lung cancer. The chain employs TRBV6-2 or TRBV6-3 and TRBJ1-4; 12 bases in the junction line up with TRBD1. CDR3 region: CVSRAFGTGGQLFF. The bases are TGTGTCAGCAGAGCTTTCGGGACAGGGGGCCAACTGTTTTTT.